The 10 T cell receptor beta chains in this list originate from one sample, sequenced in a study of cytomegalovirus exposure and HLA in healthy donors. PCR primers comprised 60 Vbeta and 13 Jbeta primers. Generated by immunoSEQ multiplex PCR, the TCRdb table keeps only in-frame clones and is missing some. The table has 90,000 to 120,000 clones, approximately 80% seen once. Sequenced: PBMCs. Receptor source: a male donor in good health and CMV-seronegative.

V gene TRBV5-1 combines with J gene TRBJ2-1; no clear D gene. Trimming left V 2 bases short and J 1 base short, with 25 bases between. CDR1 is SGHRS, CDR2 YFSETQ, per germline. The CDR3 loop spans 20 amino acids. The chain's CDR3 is CASSLERGPRYPISYNEQFF. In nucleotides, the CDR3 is TGCGCCAGCAGCTTAGAACGCGGTCCGAGATACCCAATTTCCTACAATGAGCAGTTCTTC.

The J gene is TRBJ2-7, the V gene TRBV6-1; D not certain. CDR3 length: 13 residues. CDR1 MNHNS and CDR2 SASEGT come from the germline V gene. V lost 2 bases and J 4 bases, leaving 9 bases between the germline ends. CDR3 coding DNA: TGTGCCAGCAGTGAAACCCCACGGTACGAGCAGTACTTC. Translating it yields CASSETPRYEQYF.

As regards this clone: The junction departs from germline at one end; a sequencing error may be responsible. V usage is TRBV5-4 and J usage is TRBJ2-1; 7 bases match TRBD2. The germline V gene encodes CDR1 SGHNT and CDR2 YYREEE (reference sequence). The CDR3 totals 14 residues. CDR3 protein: CASSRSRDYDEQFF. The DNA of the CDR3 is TGTGCCAGCAGCCGTAGCCGGGACTACGATGAGCAGTTCTTC. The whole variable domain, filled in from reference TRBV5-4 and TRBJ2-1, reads ETGVTQSPTHLIKTRGQQVTLRCSSQSGHNTVSWYQQALGQGPQFIFQYYREEENGRGNFPPRFSGLQFPNYSSELNVNALELDDSALYLCASSRSRDYDEQFFGPGTRLTVL.

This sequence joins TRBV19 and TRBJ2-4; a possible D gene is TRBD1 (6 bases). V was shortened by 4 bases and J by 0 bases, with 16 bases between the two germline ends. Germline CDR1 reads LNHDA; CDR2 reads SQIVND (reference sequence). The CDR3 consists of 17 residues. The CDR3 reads CASSTPGVKLAKNIQYF. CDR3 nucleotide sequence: TGTGCCAGTAGTACCCCAGGGGTAAAGCTAGCCAAAAACATTCAGTACTTC.

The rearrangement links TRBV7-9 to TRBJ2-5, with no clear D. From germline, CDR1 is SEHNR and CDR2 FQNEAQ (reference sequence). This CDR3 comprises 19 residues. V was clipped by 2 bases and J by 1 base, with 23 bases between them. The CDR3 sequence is CASSLIRLIAATPQETQYF. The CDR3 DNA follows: TGTGCCAGCAGCTTAATCCGACTGATTGCCGCGACGCCCCAAGAGACCCAGTACTTC.

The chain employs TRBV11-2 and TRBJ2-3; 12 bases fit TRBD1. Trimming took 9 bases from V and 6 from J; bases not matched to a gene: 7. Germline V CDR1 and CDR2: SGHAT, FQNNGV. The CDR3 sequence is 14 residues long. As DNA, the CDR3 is TGTGCCAGTCCCGGGACAGGGGGCTTTGATACGCAGTATTTT. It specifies CASPGTGGFDTQYF.

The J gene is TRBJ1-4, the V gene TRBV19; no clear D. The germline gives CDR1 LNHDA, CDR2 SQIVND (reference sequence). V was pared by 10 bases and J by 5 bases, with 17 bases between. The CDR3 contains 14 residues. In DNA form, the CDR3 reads TGTGCCACCCGAGAGGGCAGGAAGAATGAAAAACTGTTTTTT. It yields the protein CATREGRKNEKLFF. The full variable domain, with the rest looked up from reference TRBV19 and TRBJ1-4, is DGGITQSPKYLFRKEGQNVTLSCEQNLNHDAMYWYRQDPGQGLRLIYYSQIVNDFQKGDIAEGYSVSREKKESFPLTVTSAQKNPTAFYLCATREGRKNEKLFFGSGTQLSVL.

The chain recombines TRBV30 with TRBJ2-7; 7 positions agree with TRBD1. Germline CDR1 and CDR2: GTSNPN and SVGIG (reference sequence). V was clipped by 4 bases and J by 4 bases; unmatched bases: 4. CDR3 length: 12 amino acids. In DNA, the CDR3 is TGTGCCTGGACAGGGGGATCTTACGAGCAGTACTTC. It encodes CAWTGGSYEQYF. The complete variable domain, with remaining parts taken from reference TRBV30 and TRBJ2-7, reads SQTIHQWPATLVQPVGSPLSLECTVEGTSNPNLYWYRQAAGRGLQLLFYSVGIGQISSEVPQNLSASRPQDRQFILSSKKLLLSDSGFYLCAWTGGSYEQYFGPGTRLTVT.

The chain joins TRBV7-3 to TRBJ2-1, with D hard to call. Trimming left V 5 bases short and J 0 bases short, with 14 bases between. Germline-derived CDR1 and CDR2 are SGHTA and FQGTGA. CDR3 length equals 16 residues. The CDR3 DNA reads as TGTGCCAGCAGCCCTACTATGTTACGCTCCTACAATGAGCAGTTCTTC. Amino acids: CASSPTMLRSYNEQFF.

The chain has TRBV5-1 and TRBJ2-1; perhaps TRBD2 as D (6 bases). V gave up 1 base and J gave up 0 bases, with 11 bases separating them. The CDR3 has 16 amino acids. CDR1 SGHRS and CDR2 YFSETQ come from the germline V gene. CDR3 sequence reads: CASSLSGAISYNEQFF. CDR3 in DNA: TGCGCCAGCAGCTTGTCGGGAGCGATCTCCTACAATGAGCAGTTCTTC.